The T cell receptor beta chain under discussion was sequenced for a study of CD8 T cells in ankylosing spondylitis. Overall study findings and caveats: Disease-linked clones reportedly showed significant enrichment in matched ankylosing spondylitis synovial fluid.

The CDR3 contains 12 residues. Trimming took off 8 bases at V and 4 bases at J, with 10 bases between the two ends. In germline, CDR1 is LGHDT, CDR2 YNNKEL (reference sequence). This clonotype was counted a few times. Its antigen is currently unknown. TCRdb ran MiXCR on the 5' RACE reads and lists one entry per CDR3 protein. Found here are more than 200,000 distinct CDR3 sequences, under 30% of them singletons; the top ten hold 0.5% to 0.75%. The TCR originated in a male donor with ankylosing spondylitis or in good health (not recorded which). The sample taken for sequencing was blood, either unsorted or a sorted T cell fraction (not recorded which). The chain recombines TRBV3-1 with TRBJ2-3, with D perhaps matching TRBD2 (5 bases). This CDR3 is CASSPAADTQYF. The CDR3 bases are TGTGCCAGCTCCCCAGCGGCAGATACGCAGTATTTT.